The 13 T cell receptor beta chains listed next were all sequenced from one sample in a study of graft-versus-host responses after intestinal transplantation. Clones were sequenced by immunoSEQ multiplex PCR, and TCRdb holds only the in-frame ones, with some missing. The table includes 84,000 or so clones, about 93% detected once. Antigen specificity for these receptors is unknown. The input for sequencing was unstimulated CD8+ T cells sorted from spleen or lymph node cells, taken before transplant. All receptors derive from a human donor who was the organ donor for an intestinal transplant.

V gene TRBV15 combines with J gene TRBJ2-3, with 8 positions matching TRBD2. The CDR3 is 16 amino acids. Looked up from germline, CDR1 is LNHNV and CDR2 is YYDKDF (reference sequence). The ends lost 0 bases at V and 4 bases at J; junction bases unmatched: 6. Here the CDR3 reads CATSRDETGGADTQYF. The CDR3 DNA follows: TGTGCCACCAGCAGAGATGAGACCGGGGGGGCAGATACGCAGTATTTT.

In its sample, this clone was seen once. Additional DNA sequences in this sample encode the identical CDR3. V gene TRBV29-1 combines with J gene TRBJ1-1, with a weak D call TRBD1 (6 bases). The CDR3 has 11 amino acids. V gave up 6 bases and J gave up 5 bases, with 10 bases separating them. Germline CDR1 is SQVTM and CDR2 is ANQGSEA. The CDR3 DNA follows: TGCAGCGTAGAACAGGGAACTGAAGCTTTCTTT. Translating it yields CSVEQGTEAFF.

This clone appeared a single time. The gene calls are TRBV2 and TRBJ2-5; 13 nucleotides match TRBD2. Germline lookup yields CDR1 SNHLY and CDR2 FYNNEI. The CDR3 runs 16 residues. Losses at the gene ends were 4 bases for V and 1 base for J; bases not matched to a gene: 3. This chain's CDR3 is CASSVLAGGPQETQYF. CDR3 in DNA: TGTGCCAGCAGTGTACTAGCGGGGGGGCCCCAAGAGACCCAGTACTTC.

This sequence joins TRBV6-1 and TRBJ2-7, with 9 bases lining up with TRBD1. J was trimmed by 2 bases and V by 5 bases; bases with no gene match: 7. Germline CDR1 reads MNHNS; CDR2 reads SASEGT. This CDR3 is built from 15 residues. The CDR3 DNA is TGTGCCAGCAGTCGCGGTCGGGACAGGGCCTACGAGCAGTACTTC. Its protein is CASSRGRDRAYEQYF.

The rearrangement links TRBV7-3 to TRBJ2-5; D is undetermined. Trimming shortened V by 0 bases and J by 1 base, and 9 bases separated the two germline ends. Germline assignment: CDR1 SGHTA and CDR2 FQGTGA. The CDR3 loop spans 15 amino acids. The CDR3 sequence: CASSLTGSFQETQYF. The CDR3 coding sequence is TGTGCCAGCAGCTTAACCGGGTCCTTCCAAGAGACCCAGTACTTC.

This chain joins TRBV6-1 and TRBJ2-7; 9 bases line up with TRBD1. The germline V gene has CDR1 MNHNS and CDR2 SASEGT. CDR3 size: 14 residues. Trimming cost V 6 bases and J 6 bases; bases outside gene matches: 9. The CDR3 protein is CASRDRGVGLEQYF. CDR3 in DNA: TGTGCCAGCAGGGACAGGGGAGTGGGGCTCGAGCAGTACTTC.

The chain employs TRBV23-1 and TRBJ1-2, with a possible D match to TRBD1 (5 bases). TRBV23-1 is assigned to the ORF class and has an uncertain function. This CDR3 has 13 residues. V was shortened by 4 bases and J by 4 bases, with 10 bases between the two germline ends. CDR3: CASSRRVGYGYTF. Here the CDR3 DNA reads TGCGCCAGCAGTCGCAGGGTCGGCTATGGCTACACCTTC.

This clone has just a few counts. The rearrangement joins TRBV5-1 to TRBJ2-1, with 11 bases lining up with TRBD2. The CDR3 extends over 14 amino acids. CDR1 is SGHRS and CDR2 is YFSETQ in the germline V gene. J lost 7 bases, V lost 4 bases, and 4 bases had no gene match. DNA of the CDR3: TGCGCCAGCAGCCTTAGCGGGGGGGCGAATGAGCAGTTCTTC. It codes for CASSLSGGANEQFF.

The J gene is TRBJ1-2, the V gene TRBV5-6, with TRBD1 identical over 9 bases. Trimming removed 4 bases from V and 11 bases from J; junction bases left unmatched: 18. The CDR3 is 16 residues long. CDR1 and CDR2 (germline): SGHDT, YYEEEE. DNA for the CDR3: TGTGCCAGCAGCCCAACCCAGGGGACAGGGAGTCGATCGTACACCTTC. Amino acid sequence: CASSPTQGTGSRSYTF.

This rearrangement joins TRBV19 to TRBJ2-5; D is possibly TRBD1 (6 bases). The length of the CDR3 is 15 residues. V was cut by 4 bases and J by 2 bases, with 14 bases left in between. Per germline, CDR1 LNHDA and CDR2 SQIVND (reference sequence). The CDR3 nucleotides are TGTGCCAGTAGTACCAAACGACAGGATCAAGAGACCCAGTACTTC. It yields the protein CASSTKRQDQETQYF. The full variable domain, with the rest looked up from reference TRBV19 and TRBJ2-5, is DGGITQSPKYLFRKEGQNVTLSCEQNLNHDAMYWYRQDPGQGLRLIYYSQIVNDFQKGDIAEGYSVSREKKESFPLTVTSAQKNPTAFYLCASSTKRQDQETQYFGPGTRLLVL.

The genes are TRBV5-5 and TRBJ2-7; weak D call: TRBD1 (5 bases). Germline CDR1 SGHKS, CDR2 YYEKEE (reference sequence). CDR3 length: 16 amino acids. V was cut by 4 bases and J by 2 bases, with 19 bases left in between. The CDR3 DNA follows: TGTGCCAGCAGCCCGACAGCCCTTTGGGCTGCCTACGAGCAGTACTTC. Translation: CASSPTALWAAYEQYF.

In DNA form, the CDR3 reads TGTGCCAGCAGCCTCCTCCCCATGGCAGGCTACACCTTC. Protein sequence: CASSLLPMAGYTF. The V and J genes are TRBV9 and TRBJ1-2; D is uncertain. V dropped 4 bases and J dropped 8 bases, with 15 bases sitting between them. Germline CDR1 and CDR2: SGDLS and YYNGEE. The length of the CDR3 is 13 residues.

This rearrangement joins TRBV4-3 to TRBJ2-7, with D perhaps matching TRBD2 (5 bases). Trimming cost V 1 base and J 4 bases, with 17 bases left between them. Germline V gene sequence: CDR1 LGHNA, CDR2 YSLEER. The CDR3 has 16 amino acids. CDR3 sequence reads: CASSQGWVAGRYEQYF. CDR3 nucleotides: TGCGCCAGCAGCCAAGGGTGGGTGGCGGGCCGGTACGAGCAGTACTTC.